The subject of this entry is one T cell receptor (beta chain). This sample was taken from a study of blood T cell repertoires in COVID-19. Study in general: Sources were T cells, B-cell-depleted T cells, or PBMCs; the material itself was cDNA or gDNA.

Methods used by the authors: The assay estimated nucleated cells by amplifying reference gene primers. Some clones are missing from TCRdb's copy, which holds only in-frame ones; the method was immunoSEQ multiplex PCR. The V and J calls and clone size were taken over from that table, and D and trimming were inferred from the DNA. The table has 190,000 or so clones, roughly 78% seen once; the top ten hold under 3.5%. The sequenced material came from peripheral blood. The receptor was isolated from a woman older than 75 with active or convalescent COVID-19.

DNA of the CDR3: TGTGCCAGCAGCTTTCGTTGGGACAGGGGAAGCAATCAGCCCCAGCATTTT. Encoded protein: CASSFRWDRGSNQPQHF. The chain is built from TRBV5-6 and TRBJ1-5, with 10 bases identical to TRBD1. CDR1 is SGHDT, CDR2 YYEEEE, per germline. The V gene end was trimmed by 2 bases and the J gene end by 1 base; junction bases not matched to a gene: 6. The CDR3 length is 17 residues.